The 11 T cell receptor beta chains listed next were all sequenced from one sample in a study of T cells in Graves' hyperthyroidism and ophthalmopathy. Regions amplified from RNA transcripts were the TCR beta CDR3 regions. HTBI primers were employed in a first-round RT-PCR of the TCR CDR3. TCRdb re-called the multiplex PCR reads through MiXCR, storing one row per CDR3 protein. The sample records about 840,000 distinct CDR3 sequences, roughly 40% being singletons. The sequenced sample was blood. Receptors originate from a man younger than 35 with Graves' hyperthyroidism.

The sample holds many counts of this clonotype. The rearrangement joins TRBV12-3 or TRBV12-4 to TRBJ1-5; no clear D gene. The CDR3 loop spans 14 amino acids. With 4 bases removed from V and 3 bases from J, the gap between germline ends came to 10 bases. CDR3 in DNA: TGTGCCAGCAGTTCCTCAGCCTTCAATCAGCCCCAGCATTTT. Its translation is CASSSSAFNQPQHF.

In the case of this clonotype: A much larger clonotype is one base distant, so this may be a read error. The gene calls are TRBV7-2 and TRBJ2-6; 7 nucleotides agree with TRBD1. CDR1 and CDR2 from the germline V gene are SGHTA and FQGNSA. Germline trimming cut 4 bases from V and 10 bases from J; bases unmatched to any gene: 7. This CDR3 spans 14 amino acids. CDR3 residues: CASSSTATGNVLTF. Here the CDR3 DNA reads TGTGCCAGCAGCTCAACGGCGACAGGGAACGTCCTGACTTTC.

A few counts support this clonotype. This chain uses TRBV9 with TRBJ1-6, with TRBD1 as a possible D gene (6 bases). CDR3 length equals 13 residues. Trimming cost V 7 bases and J 10 bases, with 15 bases left between them. Germline CDR1 and CDR2: SGDLS and YYNGEE. The CDR3 DNA is TGTGCCAGCTCAGCAGACAGGAACTCACCCCTCCACTTT. Amino acid sequence: CASSADRNSPLHF.

The rearrangement joins TRBV13 to TRBJ1-2; TRBD1 matches 7 bases. The germline V gene has CDR1 PRHDT and CDR2 FYEKMQ (reference sequence). The CDR3 length is 14 residues. V was clipped by 5 bases and J by 8 bases; unmatched bases: 11. CDR3 region: CASSTQGYVNGYTF. The DNA of the CDR3 is TGTGCCAGCAGCACACAGGGGTACGTGAACGGCTACACCTTC.

This clonotype appeared a single time. This rearrangement joins TRBV7-9 to TRBJ1-6, with TRBD1 matching 9 bases. In germline, CDR1 is SEHNR, CDR2 FQNEAQ (reference sequence). J lost 8 bases, V lost 6 bases, and 8 bases had no gene match. CDR3 length equals 15 residues. The CDR3 coding sequence is TGTGCCAGCAGTATCGGACAGGGGCCATATTCACCCCTCCACTTT. Translation gives CASSIGQGPYSPLHF.

The chain joins TRBV6-5 to TRBJ1-3; a possible D gene is TRBD1 (5 bases). The CDR3 is 13 residues long. CDR1 and CDR2 from the germline V gene are MNHEY and SVGAGI. The V end was cut by 0 bases, the J end by 7 bases, with 7 bases between. CDR3 in amino acids: CASSYSWGNTIYF. The DNA of the CDR3 is TGTGCCAGCAGTTACTCGTGGGGGAACACCATATATTTT.

The CDR3 region is CASSYSFGGHYEQYF. Written as DNA, the CDR3 is TGTGCCAGCAGTTACTCGTTTGGGGGCCACTACGAGCAGTACTTC. The genes are TRBV6-2 or TRBV6-3 and TRBJ2-5; D might be TRBD1 (6 bases). The DNA end lines up better with TRBJ2-7; the J call may be wrong. Germline lookup yields CDR1 MNHEY and CDR2 SVGEGT. The CDR3 consists of 15 residues.

This clonotype was picked up many times. The V gene is TRBV10-3, the J gene TRBJ2-2, with 8 bases aligning to TRBD1. V was pared by 3 bases and J by 2 bases, with 5 bases of the junction left unmatched. Germline values: CDR1 ENHRY, CDR2 SYGVKD. The CDR3 runs 16 residues. CDR3 in amino acids: CAISDPDRGNTGELFF. CDR3 bases: TGTGCCATCAGTGATCCCGACAGGGGAAACACCGGGGAGCTGTTTTTT.

This clonotype was detected only a few times. The chain has TRBV7-8 and TRBJ2-2; D gene ambiguous. Trimming took 6 bases from V and 6 from J, leaving 11 bases between them. CDR1 and CDR2 from the germline V gene are SGHVS and FQNEAQ. The CDR3 loop spans 13 amino acids. The CDR3 reads CASSDQVAGELFF. DNA for the CDR3: TGTGCCAGCAGTGACCAGGTTGCCGGGGAGCTGTTTTTT.

The rearrangement uses TRBV29-1 and TRBJ1-3; TRBD1 might be the D (5 bases). Trimming pared 6 bases from V and 9 bases from J, leaving 12 bases between. Germline CDR1 SQVTM, CDR2 ANQGSEA. This CDR3 contains 11 residues. The CDR3 DNA sequence: TGCAGCGTGGCGAGCAGGGCCACCATATATTTT. Protein: CSVASRATIYF. Full variable domain (remainder filled in from reference TRBV29-1 and TRBJ1-3): SAVISQKPSRDICQRGTSLTIQCQVDSQVTMMFWYRQQPGQSLTLIATANQGSEATYESGFVIDKFPISRPNLTFSTLTVSNMSPEDSSIYLCSVASRATIYFGEGSWLTVV.

This clonotype was seen more than once but under ten times. V and J are TRBV12-3 or TRBV12-4 and TRBJ2-7; 9 nucleotides align to TRBD1. V lost 6 bases, J lost 2 bases, and 8 bases stayed unmatched. The CDR3 spans 15 residues. CDR3 nucleotide sequence: TGTGCCAGCAGCCACCCGGGACAGGGCACCTACGAGCAGTACTTC. This translates into CASSHPGQGTYEQYF.